A single sample is the source of the 29 T cell receptor beta chains below, sequenced in a study of blood T cell repertoires in COVID-19. This table comes from immunoSEQ multiplex PCR, and its TCRdb copy is limited to in-frame clones, with some not included. The table shows around 82,000 clones, with about nine tenths occurring only once. The sample consisted of peripheral blood. The source is a human donor in a cohort sampled during active COVID-19.

The chain links TRBV30 to TRBJ1-3, with 7 nucleotides matching TRBD1. Trimming at V came to 5 bases and at J to 6 bases, leaving 1 base not matched to a gene. CDR3 length equals 11 residues. Germline CDR1 GTSNPN, CDR2 SVGIG (reference sequence). CDR3 sequence (DNA): TGTGCCTGGGACAGGGCAAACACCATATATTTT. It yields the protein CAWDRANTIYF.

The gene calls are TRBV3-1 (or the pseudogene TRBV3-2) and TRBJ2-5; tentative D call: TRBD2 (6 bases). This CDR3 spans 15 amino acids. Germline V lookup: CDR1 LGHDT, CDR2 YNNKEL (reference sequence). Trimming pared 0 bases from V and 1 base from J, leaving 9 bases between. The CDR3 nucleotides read TGTGCCAGCAGCCAAGAGGGACTCCTCCAAGAGACCCAGTACTTC. This codes for CASSQEGLLQETQYF.

The chain is built from TRBV27 and TRBJ2-7, with 7 bases identical to TRBD1. This CDR3 has 15 residues. V lost 6 bases, J lost 3 bases, and 11 bases stayed unmatched. Germline CDR1 reads MNHEY; CDR2 reads SMNVEV (reference sequence). CDR3 sequence: CASSLTPTGLYEQYF. CDR3 sequence (DNA): TGTGCCAGCAGCCTGACCCCGACAGGGCTCTACGAGCAGTACTTC.

The CDR3 DNA sequence: TGTGCCAGCAGTTTGGGCAACAGGGACACCGGGGAGCTGTTTTTT. It is translated as CASSLGNRDTGELFF. The chain joins TRBV6-2 or TRBV6-3 to TRBJ2-2; D is possibly TRBD1 (6 bases). This CDR3 spans 15 amino acids. V was trimmed by 4 bases and J by 3 bases, leaving 12 bases between them. The germline V gene encodes CDR1 MNHEY and CDR2 SVGEGT.

The rearrangement joins TRBV13 to TRBJ2-1; tentative D call: TRBD2 (6 bases). The CDR3 length is 15 residues. Germline CDR1 and CDR2: PRHDT and FYEKMQ (reference sequence). With 2 bases removed from V and 8 bases from J, the gap between germline ends came to 16 bases. CDR3 sequence (DNA): TGTGCCAGCAGCTTATTGTGGGGGGAAGAAGATGAGCAGTTCTTC. Residues: CASSLLWGEEDEQFF.

J is TRBJ2-7 and V is TRBV10-2; 9 bases are shared with TRBD1. The V gene's germline CDR1 is WSHSY and CDR2 SAAADI. V shed 0 bases, J shed 3 bases, and the junction held 12 bases outside the gene matches. CDR3 size: 18 residues. The chain's CDR3 is CASSESRIGQGFGYEQYF. The CDR3 DNA is TGCGCCAGCAGTGAGTCGCGAATAGGACAGGGGTTTGGCTACGAGCAGTACTTC.

The chain uses TRBV5-4 and TRBJ2-2; the D gene is possibly TRBD1 (6 bases). The length of the CDR3 is 16 residues. CDR1 SGHNT and CDR2 YYREEE come from the germline V gene (reference sequence). Deletions cut 2 bases from V and 5 bases from J, with 16 bases between. CDR3 nucleotides: TGTGCCAGCAGCTTTGAAGCAGGGGTTCAAACCGGGGAGCTGTTTTTT. This codes for CASSFEAGVQTGELFF. The variable domain in full, with the rest retrieved from reference TRBV5-4 and TRBJ2-2, is ETGVTQSPTHLIKTRGQQVTLRCSSQSGHNTVSWYQQALGQGPQFIFQYYREEENGRGNFPPRFSGLQFPNYSSELNVNALELDDSALYLCASSFEAGVQTGELFFGEGSRLTVL.

The chain carries TRBV3-1 (or the pseudogene TRBV3-2) and TRBJ2-3, with D possibly matching TRBD2 (5 bases). CDR1 and CDR2 from the germline V gene are LGHDT and YNNKEL (reference sequence). CDR3 size: 16 residues. Trimming took off 1 base at V and 7 bases at J, with 18 bases between the two ends. CDR3 sequence: CASSQAGVGGRHTQYF. DNA of the CDR3: TGTGCCAGCAGCCAAGCAGGAGTCGGCGGGCGGCATACGCAGTATTTT.

This sequence joins TRBV7-9 and TRBJ2-4, with D unresolved. There are 16 residues in the CDR3. V was pared by 5 bases and J by 3 bases, with 17 bases between. Germline CDR1 SEHNR, CDR2 FQNEAQ (reference sequence). The CDR3 DNA reads as TGTGCCAGCAGCGCCCCTAGTGACCGCTACAAAAACATTCAGTACTTC. It encodes CASSAPSDRYKNIQYF.

This chain joins TRBV6-2 or TRBV6-3 and TRBJ2-5; D possibly corresponds to TRBD2 (5 bases). Germline-derived CDR1 and CDR2 are MNHEY and SVGEGT. Trimming shortened V by 5 bases and J by 2 bases, and 21 bases separated the two germline ends. This CDR3 is 17 amino acids long. This chain's CDR3 is CASSKLLSSDWQETQYF. CDR3 DNA: TGTGCCAGCAGTAAACTACTCTCCTCGGACTGGCAAGAGACCCAGTACTTC.

The gene calls are TRBV24-1 and TRBJ1-1; 9 positions match TRBD1. V was pared by 7 bases and J by 1 base, with 0 bases of the junction left unmatched. This CDR3 is built from 13 residues. Germline V gene sequence: CDR1 KGHDR, CDR2 SFDVKD. This CDR3 is CATRDRGNTEAFF. CDR3 nucleotides: TGTGCCACCAGGGACAGGGGGAACACTGAAGCTTTCTTT.

The chain carries TRBV9 and TRBJ1-1; unclear D gene. The germline V and J ends were trimmed by 2 bases and 4 bases, with 9 bases remaining between them. The CDR3 is made up of 13 amino acids. Germline CDR1 is SGDLS and CDR2 is YYNGEE. CDR3 region: CASSVSEGTEAFF. Written as DNA, the CDR3 is TGTGCCAGCAGCGTTTCAGAGGGCACTGAAGCTTTCTTT.

The chain uses TRBV30 and TRBJ1-2; D possibly corresponds to TRBD1 (6 bases). Germline V gene lookup returns CDR1 GTSNPN and CDR2 SVGIG (reference sequence). The CDR3 spans 13 residues. With 7 bases removed from V and 1 base from J, the gap between germline ends came to 13 bases. The CDR3 DNA is TGTGCCTCTCAAGGACAGAGTAACTATGGCTACACCTTC. This gives the protein CASQGQSNYGYTF.

The chain uses TRBV5-1 and TRBJ2-7; 8 nucleotides agree with TRBD1. V dropped 3 bases and J dropped 2; count of bases not matched to a gene: 7. The CDR3 covers 15 residues. Germline CDR1 and CDR2: SGHRS and YFSETQ. CDR3 sequence (DNA): TGCGCCAGCAGCTCATGGACAGGGTCTACCTACGAGCAGTACTTC. It translates to CASSSWTGSTYEQYF.

The V gene is TRBV11-2, the J gene TRBJ2-5; 7 bases are a match to TRBD2. Looked up from germline, CDR1 is SGHAT and CDR2 is FQNNGV. The V gene end was trimmed by 5 bases and the J gene end by 1 base; junction bases not matched to a gene: 4. The CDR3 covers 14 residues. CDR3 loop: CASSQGLSQETQYF. The CDR3 coding sequence is TGTGCCAGCAGCCAGGGACTATCCCAAGAGACCCAGTACTTC.

This chain connects TRBV3-1 (or the pseudogene TRBV3-2) to TRBJ1-6; no definite D call. This CDR3 contains 13 residues. Deletions cut 4 bases from V and 7 bases from J, with 8 bases between. Germline V gives CDR1 LGHDT, CDR2 YNNKEL (reference sequence). CDR3 protein: CASSPRENSPLHF. CDR3 coding DNA: TGTGCCAGCAGCCCGAGGGAGAATTCACCCCTCCACTTT.

The chain carries TRBV6-6 and TRBJ1-2; 7 nucleotides align to TRBD1. Germline V lookup: CDR1 MNHNY, CDR2 SVGAGI (reference sequence). V lost 2 bases, J lost 2 bases, and 5 bases stayed unmatched. This CDR3 contains 15 residues. The CDR3 DNA follows: TGTGCCAGCAGTTACAATGCAGGGGGAAACTATGGCTACACCTTC. Its protein product is CASSYNAGGNYGYTF.

The chain combines TRBV10-3 with TRBJ1-5; D unresolved. CDR3 size: 13 residues. Germline-derived CDR1 and CDR2 are ENHRY and SYGVKD. V was pared by 8 bases and J by 6 bases, with 14 bases between. The CDR3: CAIGRDRSQPQHF. CDR3 sequence (DNA): TGTGCCATCGGGAGGGATAGGAGTCAGCCCCAGCATTTT.

V gene TRBV2 combines with J gene TRBJ2-7, with a weak D call TRBD2 (7 bases). V lost 6 bases to trimming and J lost 5 bases, with 23 bases between them. The CDR3 totals 16 residues. Germline CDR1 is SNHLY and CDR2 is FYNNEI. CDR3 nucleotides: TGTGCCAGCAGGGTTGGGCTTGGGGGGGGCTGGGACGAGCAGTACTTC. It specifies CASRVGLGGGWDEQYF.

The gene calls are TRBV19 and TRBJ1-4; TRBD1 matches at 8 bases. The CDR3 is made up of 14 amino acids. Germline V lookup: CDR1 LNHDA, CDR2 SQIVND (reference sequence). J gave up 7 bases and V 0 bases, and 1 base lay outside the gene matches. Written as DNA, the CDR3 is TGTGCCAGTAGTATAGACAGGGGGCGTGAAAAACTGTTTTTT. It yields the protein CASSIDRGREKLFF.

This chain uses TRBV7-9 with TRBJ1-2; D might be TRBD1 (5 bases). The germline V gene encodes CDR1 SEHNR and CDR2 FQNEAQ (reference sequence). Trimming shortened V by 5 bases and J by 0 bases, and 13 bases separated the two germline ends. There are 15 residues in the CDR3. The CDR3 loop reads CASSKTDTANYGYTF. DNA for the CDR3: TGTGCCAGCAGCAAGACAGATACAGCTAACTATGGCTACACCTTC.

The chain carries TRBV4-2 and TRBJ2-2, with D tentatively TRBD1 (6 bases). Trimming took off 0 bases at V and 6 bases at J, with 11 bases between the two ends. The CDR3 consists of 15 residues. CDR1 and CDR2 from the germline V gene are LGHNA and YNFKEQ. The CDR3 sequence is CASSQEGALAGELFF. CDR3 nucleotides: TGTGCCAGCAGCCAAGAGGGGGCCTTGGCCGGGGAGCTGTTTTTT.

J is TRBJ1-2 and V is TRBV6-5; 9 bases fit TRBD1. Germline CDR1 reads MNHEY; CDR2 reads SVGAGI. The CDR3 sequence is 13 residues long. Unmatched junction bases numbered 2, after V lost 6 bases and J lost 3 bases. The chain's CDR3 is CASRGQGYYGYTF. The CDR3 nucleotides are TGTGCCAGCAGGGGACAGGGCTACTATGGCTACACCTTC.

The chain uses TRBV5-4 and TRBJ1-5; D gene ambiguous. The V and J ends lost 0 bases and 0 bases respectively, with 7 bases between them. Germline V gene data show CDR1 as SGHNT and CDR2 as YYREEE (reference sequence). This CDR3 is built from 15 residues. CDR3 in amino acids: CASSLGGYSNQPQHF. In DNA form, the CDR3 reads TGTGCCAGCAGCTTGGGAGGATATAGCAATCAGCCCCAGCATTTT.

This sequence joins TRBV7-8 and TRBJ1-1, with D tentatively TRBD1 (5 bases). Trimming took 1 base from V and 4 from J, leaving 13 bases between them. Germline CDR1 is SGHVS and CDR2 is FQNEAQ. This CDR3 comprises 15 residues. The CDR3 is CASSLEVLGGTEAFF. The CDR3, as DNA: TGTGCCAGCAGCTTAGAAGTTCTGGGGGGCACTGAAGCTTTCTTT. Full variable domain (missing parts from reference TRBV7-8 and TRBJ1-1): GAGVSQSPRYKVAKRGQDVALRCDPISGHVSLFWYQQALGQGPEFLTYFQNEAQLDKSGLPSDRFFAERPEGSVSTLKIQRTQQEDSAVYLCASSLEVLGGTEAFFGQGTRLTVV.

The chain is built from TRBV7-2 and TRBJ1-3; D possibly corresponds to TRBD1 (5 bases). This CDR3 spans 13 amino acids. Per the germline V gene, CDR1 is SGHTA and CDR2 is FQGNSA. Deletions cut 4 bases from V and 5 bases from J, with 9 bases between. The chain's CDR3 is CASSSTVRNTIYF. The DNA for the CDR3 is TGTGCCAGCAGCTCGACAGTTAGAAACACCATATATTTT.

The chain combines TRBV29-1 with TRBJ1-2; the match to TRBD1 covers 9 bases. Germline CDR1 SQVTM, CDR2 ANQGSEA. This CDR3 contains 14 residues. Unmatched junction bases numbered 10, after V lost 4 bases and J lost 7 bases. The CDR3 region has the DNA TGCAGCGTTGGGGAAGGACAGGGGATGGTTGGCTACACCTTC. This codes for CSVGEGQGMVGYTF.

The rearrangement joins TRBV2 to TRBJ2-2; 11 positions match TRBD2. The trim removed 6 bases at V and 7 bases at J, leaving 7 bases unmatched. The CDR3 totals 15 residues. Germline V lookup: CDR1 SNHLY, CDR2 FYNNEI. The CDR3 protein is CASSGLAGGFGELFF. The CDR3 region has the DNA TGTGCCAGCAGCGGATTAGCGGGGGGGTTCGGGGAGCTGTTTTTT.

The V gene is TRBV19, the J gene TRBJ2-2; TRBD1 matches 7 bases. Germline V gives CDR1 LNHDA, CDR2 SQIVND (reference sequence). V lost 4 bases, J lost 2 bases, and 4 bases stayed unmatched. CDR3 size: 15 residues. CDR3 coding DNA: TGTGCCAGTAGTAACAGGGGTATCAACACCGGGGAGCTGTTTTTT. Translation: CASSNRGINTGELFF.